The 23 T cell receptor beta chains given below trace back to one sample, sequenced in a study of OX40 agonist ivuxolimab in advanced cancers. Generated by immunoSEQ multiplex PCR, the TCRdb table keeps only in-frame clones and is missing some. This table holds approximately 100,000 clones, about 85% found once. The sample consisted of CD4+ or CD8+ T cells sorted from blood, taken in a trial of the OX40 agonist ivuxolimab. Receptors were obtained from an adult with an advanced solid tumor such as melanoma, head and neck, liver or kidney cancer.

This clone has a handful of counts. The chain employs TRBV14 and TRBJ2-7; D may match TRBD1 or TRBD2 (5 bases each). The CDR3 is made up of 16 amino acids. V was pared by 4 bases and J by 6 bases, with 22 bases between. Germline assignment: CDR1 SGHDN and CDR2 FVKESK. Written as DNA, the CDR3 is TGTGCCAGCAGCCTTCACCAGGGCCGGGGCAACGGCGAGCAGTACTTC. Translation: CASSLHQGRGNGEQYF. The entire variable domain, with the rest obtained from reference TRBV14 and TRBJ2-7, is as follows: EAGVTQFPSHSVIEKGQTVTLRCDPISGHDNLYWYRRVMGKEIKFLLHFVKESKQDESGMPNNRFLAERTGGTYSTLKVQPAELEDSGVYFCASSLHQGRGNGEQYFGPGTRLTVT.

V usage is TRBV6-6 and J usage is TRBJ2-7; 9 positions agree with TRBD1. Trimming at V came to 2 bases and at J to 4 bases, leaving 3 bases not matched to a gene. Per germline, CDR1 MNHNY and CDR2 SVGAGI (reference sequence). The CDR3 extends over 14 amino acids. CDR3 protein: CASSYGTGIYEQYF. CDR3 bases: TGTGCCAGCAGTTACGGGACAGGGATATACGAGCAGTACTTC.

V and J are TRBV4-1 and TRBJ2-2, with a weak D call TRBD1 (6 bases). Per germline, CDR1 MGHRA and CDR2 YSYEKL. Trimming took 3 bases from V and 7 from J, leaving 12 bases between them. The CDR3 is 14 amino acids. The CDR3 DNA reads as TGCGCCAGCAGCCAGGCCACAGGGATCGGGGAGCTGTTTTTT. As protein: CASSQATGIGELFF.

The V call is TRBV5-6, the J call TRBJ1-5; possible D gene TRBD1, 6 bases. Germline assignment: CDR1 SGHDT and CDR2 YYEEEE. V was cut by 4 bases and J by 7 bases, with 12 bases left in between. The CDR3 runs 13 residues. The CDR3 nucleotides are TGTGCCAGCAGCCAAACAGGGTTGCAGCCCCAGCATTTT. Protein product: CASSQTGLQPQHF.

This clone was recorded a few times. The V gene is TRBV2, the J gene TRBJ2-7; no clear D. The CDR3 is made up of 11 amino acids. CDR1 SNHLY and CDR2 FYNNEI come from the germline V gene. Trimming stripped 4 bases from V and 3 bases from J, with 4 bases between. CDR3 region: CASSANYEQYF. CDR3 sequence (DNA): TGTGCCAGCAGTGCCAACTACGAGCAGTACTTC.

The V call is TRBV28, the J call TRBJ2-7, with 7 bases fitting TRBD1. The germline CDR1 and CDR2 sequences are MDHEN and SYDVKM. The trim removed 5 bases at V and 3 bases at J, leaving 10 bases unmatched. This CDR3 spans 15 amino acids. CDR3 DNA sequence: TGTGCCAGCAGTCCATTACAGGGGATAGTCTACGAGCAGTACTTC. It specifies CASSPLQGIVYEQYF.

This chain joins TRBV6-7 and TRBJ2-7; D perhaps matches TRBD1 (5 bases). TRBV6-7 carries the ORF label, with uncertain function. The CDR3 is made up of 16 amino acids. Trimming took off 0 bases at V and 3 bases at J, with 15 bases between the two ends. CDR3 loop: CASSYSHRQSCYEQYF. Here the CDR3 DNA reads TGTGCCAGCAGTTACTCCCACCGACAGTCATGCTACGAGCAGTACTTC.

The gene calls are TRBV13 and TRBJ2-7, with D unresolved. Germline-derived CDR1 and CDR2 are PRHDT and FYEKMQ (reference sequence). With 2 bases removed from V and 3 bases from J, the gap between germline ends came to 11 bases. The CDR3 covers 14 residues. The CDR3 spells CASSLRYSNYEQYF. CDR3 nucleotide sequence: TGTGCCAGCAGCTTAAGGTACAGCAACTACGAGCAGTACTTC.

CDR3 in amino acids: CASSLETSVVQETQYF. The CDR3 DNA follows: TGTGCCAGCAGTTTAGAGACAAGCGTGGTCCAAGAGACCCAGTACTTC. The V and J genes are TRBV28 and TRBJ2-5; D is ambiguous. CDR1 and CDR2 (germline): MDHEN, SYDVKM. The CDR3 has 16 amino acids. With 2 bases removed from V and 1 base from J, the gap between germline ends came to 14 bases.

CDR3 amino acids: CASSDRTGGLGEQYF. The CDR3 bases are TGTGCCAGCAGCGACCGGACAGGGGGGTTAGGTGAGCAGTACTTC. J is TRBJ2-7 and V is TRBV11-2; 10 bases are shared with TRBD1. The CDR3 totals 15 residues. J was trimmed by 7 bases and V by 5 bases; bases with no gene match: 11. Germline V gene lookup returns CDR1 SGHAT and CDR2 FQNNGV.

The chain has TRBV6-1 and TRBJ2-7, with D maybe TRBD2 (5 bases). Germline assignment: CDR1 MNHNS and CDR2 SASEGT. CDR3 size: 11 residues. V was trimmed by 7 bases and J by 4 bases, leaving 8 bases between them. Here the CDR3 DNA reads TGTGCCAGCACGGAGGCTTACGAGCAGTACTTC. Amino acid sequence: CASTEAYEQYF.

The chain uses TRBV27 and TRBJ1-1, with no clear D. Germline CDR1 and CDR2: MNHEY and SMNVEV (reference sequence). The V gene lost 1 base and the J gene lost 4 bases, with 16 bases spanning the gap. The length of the CDR3 is 16 residues. CDR3 nucleotides: TGTGCCAGCAGTTTATTCGGCGGCGAACACGCCACTGAAGCTTTCTTT. Translation gives CASSLFGGEHATEAFF.

CDR3 region: CASSDYRGRNTGELFF. The CDR3 bases are TGTGCCAGCAGCGACTACAGGGGGCGAAACACCGGGGAGCTGTTTTTT. The chain uses TRBV7-3 and TRBJ2-2; 9 nucleotides align to TRBD1. This CDR3 has 16 amino acids. CDR1 is SGHTA and CDR2 is FQGTGA in the germline V gene. Losses at the gene ends were 5 bases for V and 2 bases for J; bases not matched to a gene: 6.

The chain joins TRBV11-2 to TRBJ2-3; 7 positions match TRBD2. Germline V gene lookup returns CDR1 SGHAT and CDR2 FQNNGV. The length of the CDR3 is 14 residues. Trimming took 4 bases from V and 3 from J; bases not matched to a gene: 4. This CDR3 reads CASSYQRETDTQYF. In DNA, the CDR3 is TGTGCCAGCAGCTATCAGCGGGAAACAGATACGCAGTATTTT.

The CDR3 here is CASSEQANQPQHF. CDR3 sequence (DNA): TGTGCCAGCAGCGAACAGGCTAATCAGCCCCAGCATTTT. V and J are TRBV5-4 and TRBJ1-5; D perhaps matches TRBD1 (5 bases). Germline loops: CDR1 SGHNT, CDR2 YYREEE (reference sequence). V lost 4 bases and J lost 4, with 9 bases in between. There are 13 residues in the CDR3.

This rearrangement joins TRBV30 to TRBJ2-7, with no clear D. Trimming removed 3 bases from V and 2 bases from J, with 20 bases in between. The CDR3 has 16 residues. CDR1 is GTSNPN, CDR2 SVGIG, per germline (reference sequence). The CDR3 DNA reads TGTGCCTGGAGGCCTCCACTCGGTGTTGGCCCCTACGAGCAGTACTTC. This gives the protein CAWRPPLGVGPYEQYF.

The chain uses TRBV5-1 and TRBJ2-5; no clear D gene. The CDR3 length is 14 residues. Per germline, CDR1 SGHRS and CDR2 YFSETQ. V was trimmed by 0 bases and J by 1 base, leaving 7 bases between them. Written as DNA, the CDR3 is TGCGCCAGCAGCTTGGAACTGATCCAAGAGACCCAGTACTTC. This sequence encodes CASSLELIQETQYF. Filled out from reference TRBV5-1 and TRBJ2-5, the complete variable domain reads KAGVTQTPRYLIKTRGQQVTLSCSPISGHRSVSWYQQTPGQGLQFLFEYFSETQRNKGNFPGRFSGRQFSNSRSEMNVSTLELGDSALYLCASSLELIQETQYFGPGTRLLVL.

The rearrangement joins TRBV4-3 to TRBJ2-3, with a weak D call TRBD2 (5 bases). Germline CDR1 LGHNA, CDR2 YSLEER. V gave up 2 bases and J gave up 4 bases, with 13 bases separating them. The CDR3 loop spans 15 amino acids. CDR3 nucleotide sequence: TGCGCCAGCAGCCAATTCCAGGCGCGGGCAGATACGCAGTATTTT. Its translation: CASSQFQARADTQYF.

The chain uses TRBV2 and TRBJ1-6; the D gene is possibly TRBD1 (5 bases). Trimming removed 4 bases from V and 2 bases from J, with 12 bases in between. The CDR3 is made up of 16 amino acids. In germline, CDR1 is SNHLY, CDR2 FYNNEI. CDR3 sequence reads: CASSATGGAYNSPLHF. Here the CDR3 DNA reads TGTGCCAGCAGTGCTACAGGCGGCGCCTATAATTCACCCCTCCACTTT.

The chain joins TRBV28 to TRBJ2-2; weak D call: TRBD1 (5 bases). The germline V gene has CDR1 MDHEN and CDR2 SYDVKM. V gave up 1 base and J gave up 2 bases, with 8 bases separating them. The CDR3 is 15 amino acids. The CDR3 loop is CASSLSGFNTGELFF. The CDR3 nucleotides read TGTGCCAGCAGTTTATCAGGGTTCAACACCGGGGAGCTGTTTTTT.

There are a few counts of this clone. V and J are TRBV7-2 and TRBJ1-4; 7 bases map to TRBD1. This CDR3 comprises 15 residues. The germline CDR1 and CDR2 sequences are SGHTA and FQGNSA. V gave up 1 base and J gave up 5 bases; unmatched junction bases: 4. The CDR3 coding sequence is TGTGCCAGCAGCTTAGTATCGGGACAGAATGAAAAACTGTTTTTT. Translation: CASSLVSGQNEKLFF.

The rearrangement joins TRBV7-8 to TRBJ2-7; possibly TRBD2 for D (5 bases). Germline CDR1 reads SGHVS; CDR2 reads FQNEAQ. V lost 2 bases to trimming and J lost 9 bases, with 17 bases between them. The CDR3 extends over 14 amino acids. The CDR3 is CASSLSAGVQGQYF. The CDR3 DNA sequence: TGTGCCAGCAGCTTAAGCGCGGGCGTCCAAGGGCAGTACTTC.

V gene TRBV2 combines with J gene TRBJ2-7, with D possibly matching TRBD2 (6 bases). CDR1 is SNHLY, CDR2 FYNNEI, per germline. CDR3 length: 12 residues. Trimming removed 8 bases from V and 3 bases from J, with 11 bases in between. The CDR3: CASGRLVYEQYF. Written as DNA, the CDR3 is TGTGCCAGCGGGAGACTAGTCTACGAGCAGTACTTC.